Below are 26 T cell receptor beta chains sequenced from a single sample in a study of cytomegalovirus exposure and HLA in healthy donors. Vbeta (60) and Jbeta (13) primers were used in the PCR. This table comes from immunoSEQ multiplex PCR, and its TCRdb copy is limited to in-frame clones, with some not included. The table has around 170,000 clones, 75% to 90% seen once. The sample taken for sequencing was PBMCs. These receptors were obtained from a girl between 10 and 17 years old in good health and CMV-seropositive.

V usage is TRBV10-1 and J usage is TRBJ2-1; D ambiguous. Trimming took off 5 bases at V and 8 bases at J, with 10 bases between the two ends. Germline V gives CDR1 WNHNN, CDR2 SYGVQD (reference sequence). The CDR3 extends over 12 amino acids. The CDR3 reads CASSNNAYEQFF. In DNA, the CDR3 is TGCGCCAGCAGTAACAACGCCTATGAGCAGTTCTTC.

The CDR3 coding sequence is TGTGCCAGCAGTCGACACTCGTTCTATGGCTACACCTTC. Residues: CASSRHSFYGYTF. The chain links TRBV27 to TRBJ1-2; D unclear. Trimming shortened V by 5 bases and J by 4 bases, and 11 bases separated the two germline ends. The length of the CDR3 is 13 residues. Germline CDR1 reads MNHEY; CDR2 reads SMNVEV (reference sequence).

The chain carries TRBV30 and TRBJ1-2; TRBD1 might be the D (6 bases). V was clipped by 3 bases and J by 2 bases, with 25 bases between them. The CDR3 extends over 18 amino acids. Germline V CDR1 and CDR2: GTSNPN, SVGIG (reference sequence). The CDR3 reads CAWRVQGPASYLNYGYTF. CDR3 DNA: TGTGCCTGGAGGGTCCAGGGGCCAGCAAGCTACCTAAACTATGGCTACACCTTC.

The V call is TRBV4-2, the J call TRBJ2-1; 10 bases align to TRBD2. The germline CDR1 and CDR2 sequences are LGHNA and YNFKEQ. The CDR3 is 15 amino acids. V trimming: 2 bases; J trimming: 9 bases; junction bases outside the gene matches: 7. The CDR3 spells CASSQRGLAPSEQFF. In nucleotides, the CDR3 is TGTGCCAGCAGCCAAAGGGGACTAGCGCCTAGTGAGCAGTTCTTC.

The chain employs TRBV4-1 and TRBJ2-7; D is undetermined. The CDR3 contains 17 residues. CDR1 is MGHRA, CDR2 YSYEKL, per germline. Trimming pared 5 bases from V and 0 bases from J, leaving 20 bases between. The CDR3 here is CASSFLPGLLSSYEQYF. For the CDR3, the DNA is TGCGCCAGCAGCTTCCTTCCTGGGCTCCTAAGCTCCTACGAGCAGTACTTC.

This clone came up a few times. The chain has TRBV5-6 and TRBJ1-1; 8 positions match TRBD1. The trim removed 0 bases at V and 2 bases at J, leaving 3 bases unmatched. From germline, CDR1 is SGHDT and CDR2 YYEEEE. The CDR3 extends over 15 amino acids. In nucleotides, the CDR3 is TGTGCCAGCAGCTTGGATACAGGGGGAAACACTGAAGCTTTCTTT. Its translation: CASSLDTGGNTEAFF.

The chain employs TRBV27 and TRBJ1-5; D not resolved. V shed 5 bases and J shed 1 base, with 6 bases lying between them. The CDR3 sequence is 13 residues long. CDR1 is MNHEY, CDR2 SMNVEV, per germline (reference sequence). CDR3 DNA: TGTGCCAGCAGTCCCCGGAGCAATCAGCCCCAGCATTTT. It specifies CASSPRSNQPQHF.

This chain links TRBV5-4 with TRBJ1-4; D remains unclear. This CDR3 has 12 residues. Germline V gene lookup returns CDR1 SGHNT and CDR2 YYREEE (reference sequence). V lost 2 bases and J 8 bases, leaving 7 bases between the germline ends. The CDR3: CASSLSGEKLFF. The CDR3 DNA is TGTGCCAGCAGCTTAAGCGGAGAAAAACTGTTTTTT.

V usage is TRBV7-9 and J usage is TRBJ1-1; a possible D gene is TRBD1 (5 bases). The CDR3 length is 15 residues. V was clipped by 1 base and J by 1 base, with 10 bases between them. Germline loops: CDR1 SEHNR, CDR2 FQNEAQ (reference sequence). In DNA form, the CDR3 reads TGTGCCAGCAGCTTAGACGTAGGGGCGAACACTGAAGCTTTCTTT. Protein product: CASSLDVGANTEAFF.

The chain combines TRBV4-1 with TRBJ1-4; D might be TRBD1 (5 bases). With 1 base removed from V and 4 bases from J, the gap between germline ends came to 10 bases. The CDR3 is 15 residues long. Germline CDR1 is MGHRA and CDR2 is YSYEKL. The CDR3 loop is CASSQGRRGNEKLFF. The DNA of the CDR3 is TGCGCCAGCAGCCAAGGTCGGAGGGGTAATGAAAAACTGTTTTTT.

CDR3 region: CASSQPTGSYEQYF. The CDR3 DNA reads as TGTGCCAGCAGCCAACCGACGGGTTCCTACGAGCAGTACTTC. J is TRBJ2-7 and V is TRBV7-2, with unresolved D. CDR1 SGHTA and CDR2 FQGNSA come from the germline V gene. The V end was cut by 5 bases, the J end by 1 base, with 12 bases between. This CDR3 has 14 residues.

The sample holds one count of this clone. V is TRBV5-6 and J is TRBJ2-1; D gene unclear. Germline loops: CDR1 SGHDT, CDR2 YYEEEE. There are 14 residues in the CDR3. Trimming stripped 4 bases from V and 0 bases from J, with 8 bases between. The CDR3 here is CASSPPGSYNEQFF. DNA for the CDR3: TGTGCCAGCAGCCCGCCCGGCTCCTACAATGAGCAGTTCTTC. Together with reference TRBV5-6 and TRBJ2-1, the CDR3 gives the full variable domain: DAGVTQSPTHLIKTRGQQVTLRCSPKSGHDTVSWYQQALGQGPQFIFQYYEEEERQRGNFPDRFSGHQFPNYSSELNVNALLLGDSALYLCASSPPGSYNEQFFGPGTRLTVL.

This chain uses TRBV19 with TRBJ1-4; the D gene is possibly TRBD1 (5 bases). Germline CDR1 LNHDA, CDR2 SQIVND (reference sequence). Trimming stripped 5 bases from V and 8 bases from J, with 12 bases between. The CDR3 extends over 13 amino acids. Written as DNA, the CDR3 is TGTGCCAGTAGTTATAGGGGATACGAAAAACTGTTTTTT. This encodes CASSYRGYEKLFF.

The chain has TRBV7-8 and TRBJ2-3; 11 bases agree with TRBD2. This CDR3 contains 14 residues. Germline V gives CDR1 SGHVS, CDR2 FQNEAQ. The CDR3 loop reads CAESGTSGSDTQYF. As DNA, the CDR3 is TGTGCAGAATCCGGGACTAGCGGCTCTGATACGCAGTATTTT.

The rearrangement joins TRBV5-1 to TRBJ1-1, with 10 bases lining up with TRBD1. The V gene end was trimmed by 3 bases and the J gene end by 1 base; junction bases not matched to a gene: 6. The CDR3 contains 16 residues. Germline V CDR1 and CDR2: SGHRS, YFSETQ. CDR3 nucleotide sequence: TGCGCCAGCAGCTGGATCGGGACAGGGGAGAACACTGAAGCTTTCTTT. Residues: CASSWIGTGENTEAFF. Variable domain in full (rest from reference TRBV5-1 and TRBJ1-1): KAGVTQTPRYLIKTRGQQVTLSCSPISGHRSVSWYQQTPGQGLQFLFEYFSETQRNKGNFPGRFSGRQFSNSRSEMNVSTLELGDSALYLCASSWIGTGENTEAFFGQGTRLTVV.

The chain employs TRBV5-6 and TRBJ2-2, with D maybe TRBD2 (7 bases). The CDR3 spans 15 residues. V lost 4 bases and J lost 4, with 14 bases in between. CDR1 SGHDT and CDR2 YYEEEE come from the germline V gene. The CDR3 here is CASSLSGGPTGELFF. The CDR3 DNA is TGTGCCAGCAGCCTCTCGGGGGGCCCCACCGGGGAGCTGTTTTTT. Full variable domain (remainder filled in from reference TRBV5-6 and TRBJ2-2): DAGVTQSPTHLIKTRGQQVTLRCSPKSGHDTVSWYQQALGQGPQFIFQYYEEEERQRGNFPDRFSGHQFPNYSSELNVNALLLGDSALYLCASSLSGGPTGELFFGEGSRLTVL.

The V gene is TRBV19, the J gene TRBJ2-1; 9 nucleotides line up with TRBD2. The V gene's germline CDR1 is LNHDA and CDR2 SQIVND (reference sequence). J lost 3 bases, V lost 2 bases, and 2 bases had no gene match. The CDR3 loop spans 15 amino acids. The CDR3 DNA reads as TGTGCCAGTAGTATATATAGCGGGAGCTACAATGAGCAGTTCTTC. This codes for CASSIYSGSYNEQFF.

This chain links TRBV15 with TRBJ2-6; TRBD1 agrees at 7 bases. CDR3 length: 15 residues. The V segment lost 4 bases and the J segment 2 bases; nucleotides outside the gene matches: 2. Germline V gene sequence: CDR1 LNHNV, CDR2 YYDKDF (reference sequence). The CDR3: CATSIDRAGANVLTF. Written as DNA, the CDR3 is TGTGCCACCAGCATAGACAGGGCTGGGGCCAACGTCCTGACTTTC.

With respect to this clone: Other DNA sequences of this sample code for an identical CDR3. The chain couples TRBV27 to TRBJ1-1; D perhaps matches TRBD1 (6 bases). Deletions cut 1 base from V and 1 base from J, with 7 bases between. From germline, CDR1 is MNHEY and CDR2 SMNVEV (reference sequence). CDR3 size: 14 residues. This CDR3 reads CASSLLGGNTEAFF. CDR3 nucleotide sequence: TGTGCCAGCAGTTTATTAGGGGGGAACACTGAAGCTTTCTTT.

This chain uses TRBV7-9 with TRBJ2-2; 7 positions match TRBD2. The CDR3 is 15 residues long. V shed 8 bases and J 9 bases; nucleotides not matched to a gene: 15. In germline, CDR1 is SEHNR, CDR2 FQNEAQ (reference sequence). The CDR3 DNA follows: TGTGCCAGCGCAAAAGGGGACTACCGCCCGCGGGAGCTGTTTTTT. Protein product: CASAKGDYRPRELFF.

The chain employs TRBV4-2 and TRBJ1-1, with 7 bases aligning to TRBD1. The CDR3 sequence is 17 residues long. Germline values: CDR1 LGHNA, CDR2 YNFKEQ. Trimming took 1 base from V and 5 from J; bases not matched to a gene: 13. The DNA of the CDR3 is TGTGCCAGCAGCCAAGGCAGGACAGGTGAAGGGGTGACTGAAGCTTTCTTT. It codes for CASSQGRTGEGVTEAFF.

V and J are TRBV6-5 and TRBJ1-2; unclear D gene. Germline V gives CDR1 MNHEY, CDR2 SVGAGI. The CDR3 spans 13 residues. V lost 4 bases to trimming and J lost 1 base, with 7 bases between them. The CDR3 protein is CASSFASNYGYTF. The CDR3 bases are TGTGCCAGCAGTTTTGCCAGTAACTATGGCTACACCTTC.

The rearrangement links TRBV30 to TRBJ2-3; possible D gene TRBD1, 6 bases. This CDR3 has 15 amino acids. CDR1 is GTSNPN and CDR2 is SVGIG in the germline V gene (reference sequence). Trimming removed 2 bases from V and 2 bases from J, with 14 bases in between. DNA for the CDR3: TGTGCCTGGAGTAAAGGTCAGGGGTTCACAGATACGCAGTATTTT. It encodes CAWSKGQGFTDTQYF. Looking up the rest from reference TRBV30 and TRBJ2-3 gives the full variable domain: SQTIHQWPATLVQPVGSPLSLECTVEGTSNPNLYWYRQAAGRGLQLLFYSVGIGQISSEVPQNLSASRPQDRQFILSSKKLLLSDSGFYLCAWSKGQGFTDTQYFGPGTRLTVL.

The chain recombines TRBV18 with TRBJ2-1, with 9 positions matching TRBD2. Germline values: CDR1 KGHSH, CDR2 LQKENI. V lost 6 bases, J lost 4 bases, and 7 bases stayed unmatched. The CDR3 spans 15 residues. CDR3 amino acids: CASSTTSGLYNEQFF. In nucleotides, the CDR3 is TGTGCCAGCTCTACGACTAGCGGATTATACAATGAGCAGTTCTTC.

V and J are TRBV4-2 and TRBJ1-4, with TRBD1 as a possible D gene (5 bases). Trimming left V 3 bases short and J 4 bases short, with 18 bases between. The germline V gene has CDR1 LGHNA and CDR2 YNFKEQ. This CDR3 has 17 residues. The CDR3 DNA sequence: TGTGCCAGCAGCCAGGGGGGTTATGGGTTTAGTAATGAAAAACTGTTTTTT. Translation gives CASSQGGYGFSNEKLFF.

Only a few counts were recorded for this clone. This chain links TRBV5-6 with TRBJ2-1; possible D gene TRBD2, 6 bases. CDR3 size: 18 residues. Trimming took 0 bases from V and 1 from J, leaving 17 bases between them. The germline V gene encodes CDR1 SGHDT and CDR2 YYEEEE. CDR3 amino acids: CASSLEILREQSYNEQFF. As DNA, the CDR3 is TGTGCCAGCAGCTTGGAGATCTTACGGGAGCAATCCTACAATGAGCAGTTCTTC.